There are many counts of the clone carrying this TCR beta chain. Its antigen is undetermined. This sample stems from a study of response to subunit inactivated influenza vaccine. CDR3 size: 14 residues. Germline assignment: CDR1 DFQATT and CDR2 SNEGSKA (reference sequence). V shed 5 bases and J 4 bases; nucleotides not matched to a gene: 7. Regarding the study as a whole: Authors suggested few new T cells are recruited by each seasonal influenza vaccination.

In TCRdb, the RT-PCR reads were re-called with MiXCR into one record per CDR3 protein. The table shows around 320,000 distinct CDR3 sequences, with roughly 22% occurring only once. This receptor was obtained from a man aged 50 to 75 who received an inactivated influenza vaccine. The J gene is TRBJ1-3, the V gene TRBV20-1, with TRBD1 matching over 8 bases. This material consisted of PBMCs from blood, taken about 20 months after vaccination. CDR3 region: CSAGPGTGGNTIYF. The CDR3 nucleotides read TGCAGTGCTGGGCCTGGGACAGGCGGAAACACCATATATTTT.